Below are 4 T cell receptor beta chains sequenced from a single sample in a study of cytomegalovirus exposure and HLA in healthy donors. PCR employed 60 Vbeta and 13 Jbeta primers. The assay was immunoSEQ multiplex PCR, and TCRdb's table has in-frame clones only and misses some. The data hold roughly 150,000 clones, with approximately 80% observed a single time. The sample consisted of PBMCs. These receptor sequences come from a man aged 50 to 59 in good health and CMV-seropositive.

This sequence joins TRBV9 and TRBJ2-7; TRBD1 matches 8 bases. From germline, CDR1 is SGDLS and CDR2 YYNGEE. Trimming cost V 4 bases and J 2 bases; bases outside gene matches: 8. The CDR3 contains 15 residues. As DNA, the CDR3 is TGTGCCAGCAGCACGGGGACAGGCTACACCTACGAGCAGTACTTC. It translates to CASSTGTGYTYEQYF.

This clone has only a few counts. The V gene is TRBV7-8, the J gene TRBJ2-5; possibly TRBD1 for D (5 bases). Trimming removed 3 bases at V and 5 bases at J, with 16 bases between. CDR1 is SGHVS and CDR2 is FQNEAQ in the germline V gene. The CDR3 length is 15 residues. CDR3 DNA: TGTGCCAGCAGCTTGAGACAGTACCGCTGGGAGACCCAGTACTTC. This encodes CASSLRQYRWETQYF.

The CDR3 DNA reads TGTGCCAGCAGCTCCCAGATGGGGGCGAACACTGAAGCTTTCTTT. This sequence encodes CASSSQMGANTEAFF. The chain links TRBV14 to TRBJ1-1; weak D call: TRBD1 (6 bases). The germline V gene encodes CDR1 SGHDN and CDR2 FVKESK. The length of the CDR3 is 15 residues. V lost 5 bases to trimming and J lost 1 base, with 14 bases between them.

The rearrangement links TRBV7-2 to TRBJ1-2; no clear D gene. This CDR3 is 13 amino acids long. Germline CDR1 reads SGHTA; CDR2 reads FQGNSA. The V and J ends lost 1 base and 6 bases respectively, with 9 bases between them. CDR3: CASSLGATDGYTF. DNA of the CDR3: TGTGCCAGCAGCTTAGGGGCCACCGATGGCTACACCTTC.